A single sample gave rise to the 9 T cell receptor beta chains below, sequenced in a study of T cell responses to AZD1222 COVID-19 vaccine. Profiled with immunoSEQ multiplex PCR; TCRdb holds only in-frame clones, not every one. The profile shows some 150,000 clones, roughly 88% of them singletons. The source was peripheral blood, collected 28 days after the second dose of the MenACWY control vaccine. Every receptor here comes from an adult who received the MenACWY meningococcal vaccine as a control.

The genes are TRBV6-2 or TRBV6-3 and TRBJ1-1; TRBD1 aligns across 7 bases. The germline gives CDR1 MNHEY, CDR2 SVGEGT. The CDR3 loop spans 16 amino acids. The junction had 5 bases not matched to a gene; V was cut back by 1 base and J by 0 bases. CDR3 sequence (DNA): TGTGCCAGCAGTTACTATGGGACAGTTATGAACACTGAAGCTTTCTTT. Translation: CASSYYGTVMNTEAFF.

This chain connects TRBV7-9 to TRBJ2-7; the D gene is possibly TRBD2 (6 bases). CDR3 length equals 16 residues. With 1 base removed from V and 7 bases from J, the gap between germline ends came to 20 bases. Germline CDR1 is SEHNR and CDR2 is FQNEAQ (reference sequence). CDR3 region: CASSLGSGQEGKEQYF. The CDR3 DNA reads as TGTGCCAGCAGCTTAGGGTCGGGTCAGGAGGGGAAAGAGCAGTACTTC.

This sequence joins TRBV5-1 and TRBJ2-2, with TRBD2 matching 9 bases. Trimming removed 5 bases from V and 3 bases from J; junction bases left unmatched: 2. Germline CDR1 and CDR2: SGHRS and YFSETQ. The CDR3 has 14 amino acids. CDR3 residues: CASRRLADTGELFF. In DNA form, the CDR3 reads TGCGCCAGCAGACGACTAGCGGACACCGGGGAGCTGTTTTTT. The whole variable domain, filled in from reference TRBV5-1 and TRBJ2-2, reads KAGVTQTPRYLIKTRGQQVTLSCSPISGHRSVSWYQQTPGQGLQFLFEYFSETQRNKGNFPGRFSGRQFSNSRSEMNVSTLELGDSALYLCASRRLADTGELFFGEGSRLTVL.

The CDR3 region has the DNA TGCGCCAGCAGCTTGGGAGGACTAGCGGGAGGGATGATGGATACGCAGTATTTT. Residues: CASSLGGLAGGMMDTQYF. The J gene is TRBJ2-3, the V gene TRBV5-1; 15 bases line up with TRBD2. The J segment lost 6 bases and the V segment lost 0 bases, leaving 8 bases of the junction unmatched. Germline CDR1 reads SGHRS; CDR2 reads YFSETQ. The CDR3 length is 18 residues.

V is TRBV6-4 and J is TRBJ1-1; 7 bases line up with TRBD1. V shed 6 bases, J shed 4 bases, and the junction held 5 bases outside the gene matches. CDR1 is MRHNA and CDR2 is SNTAGT in the germline V gene. The CDR3 spans 13 residues. CDR3 in amino acids: CASRRTGVTEAFF. Written as DNA, the CDR3 is TGTGCCAGCAGGCGAACAGGGGTCACTGAAGCTTTCTTT.

The chain couples TRBV7-2 to TRBJ2-1; TRBD2 agrees at 10 bases. This CDR3 contains 15 residues. V dropped 3 bases and J dropped 7; count of bases not matched to a gene: 6. Per germline, CDR1 SGHTA and CDR2 FQGNSA. This CDR3 reads CASSLSSGRANEQFF. For the CDR3, the DNA is TGTGCCAGCAGCTTGTCCAGCGGGAGGGCGAATGAGCAGTTCTTC.

The chain couples TRBV25-1 to TRBJ1-4; 8 bases are shared with TRBD1. V dropped 5 bases and J dropped 3; count of bases not matched to a gene: 11. The CDR3 runs to 17 residues. Germline V CDR1 and CDR2: MGHDK, SYGVNS. CDR3 coding DNA: TGTGCCAGCAGTCCTCGGACAGGGAGTAAATCTAATGAAAAACTGTTTTTT. It translates to CASSPRTGSKSNEKLFF.

This clone was seen only once. This chain links TRBV5-1 with TRBJ2-5; unclear D gene. The CDR3 consists of 11 residues. CDR1 SGHRS and CDR2 YFSETQ come from the germline V gene. The V and J ends lost 1 base and 7 bases respectively, with 5 bases between them. CDR3 bases: TGCGCCAGCAGCTTGACGGGGACCCAGTACTTC. This sequence encodes CASSLTGTQYF.

This clone is a singleton in its sample. This rearrangement joins TRBV5-1 to TRBJ1-2, with D tentatively TRBD1 (6 bases). There are 14 residues in the CDR3. Germline CDR1 and CDR2: SGHRS and YFSETQ. Trimming removed 1 base from V and 6 bases from J, with 13 bases in between. The DNA for the CDR3 is TGCGCCAGCAGCTTGTCCCCCGGGGGCAATGGCTACACCTTC. The encoded protein is CASSLSPGGNGYTF.